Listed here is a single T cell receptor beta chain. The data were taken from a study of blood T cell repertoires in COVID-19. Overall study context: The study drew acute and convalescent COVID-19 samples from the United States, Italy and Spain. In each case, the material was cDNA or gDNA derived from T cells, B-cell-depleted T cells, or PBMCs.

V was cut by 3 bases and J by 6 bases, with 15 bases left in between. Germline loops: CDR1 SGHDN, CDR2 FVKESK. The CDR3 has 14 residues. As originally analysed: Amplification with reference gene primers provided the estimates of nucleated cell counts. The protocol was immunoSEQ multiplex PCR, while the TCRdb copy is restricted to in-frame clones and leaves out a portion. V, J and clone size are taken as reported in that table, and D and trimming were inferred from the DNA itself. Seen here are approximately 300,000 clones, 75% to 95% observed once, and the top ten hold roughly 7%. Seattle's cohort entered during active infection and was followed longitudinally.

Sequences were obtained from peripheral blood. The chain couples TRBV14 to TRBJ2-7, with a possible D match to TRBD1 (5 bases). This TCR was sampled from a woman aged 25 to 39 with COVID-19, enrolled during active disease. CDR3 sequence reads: CASSHRAPGGEQYF. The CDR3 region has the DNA TGTGCCAGCAGCCACAGGGCACCCGGCGGCGAGCAGTACTTC.